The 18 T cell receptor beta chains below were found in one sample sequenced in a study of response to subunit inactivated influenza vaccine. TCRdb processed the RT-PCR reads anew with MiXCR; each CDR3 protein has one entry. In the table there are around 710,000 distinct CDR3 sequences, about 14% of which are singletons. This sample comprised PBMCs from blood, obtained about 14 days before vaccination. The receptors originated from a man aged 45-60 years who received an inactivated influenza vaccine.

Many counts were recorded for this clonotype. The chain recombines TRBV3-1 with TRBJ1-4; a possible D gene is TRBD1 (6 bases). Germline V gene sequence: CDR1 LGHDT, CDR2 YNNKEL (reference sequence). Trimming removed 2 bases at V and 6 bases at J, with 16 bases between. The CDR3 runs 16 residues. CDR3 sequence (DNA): TGTGCCAGCAGCCAACCCGCAGGGGCGAGTGATGAAAAACTGTTTTTT. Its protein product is CASSQPAGASDEKLFF.

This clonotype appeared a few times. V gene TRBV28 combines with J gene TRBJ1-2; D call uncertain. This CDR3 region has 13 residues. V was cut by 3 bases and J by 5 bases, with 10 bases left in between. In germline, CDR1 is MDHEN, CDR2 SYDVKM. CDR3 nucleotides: TGTGCCAGCAGTTTGTCGCCGGCGTATGGCTACACCTTC. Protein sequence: CASSLSPAYGYTF.

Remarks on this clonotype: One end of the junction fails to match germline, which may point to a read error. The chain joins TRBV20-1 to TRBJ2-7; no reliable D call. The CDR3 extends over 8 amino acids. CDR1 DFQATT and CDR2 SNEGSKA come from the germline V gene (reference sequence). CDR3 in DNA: TGCAGTGCTGGCCCTAGGGACTTC. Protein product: CSAGPRDF.

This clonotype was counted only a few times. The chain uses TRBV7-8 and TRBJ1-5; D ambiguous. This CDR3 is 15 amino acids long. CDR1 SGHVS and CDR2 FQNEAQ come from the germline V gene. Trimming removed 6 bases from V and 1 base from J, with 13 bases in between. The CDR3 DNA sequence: TGTGCCAGCAGGGAATGGGGAGAAAGCAATCAGCCCCAGCATTTT. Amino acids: CASREWGESNQPQHF.

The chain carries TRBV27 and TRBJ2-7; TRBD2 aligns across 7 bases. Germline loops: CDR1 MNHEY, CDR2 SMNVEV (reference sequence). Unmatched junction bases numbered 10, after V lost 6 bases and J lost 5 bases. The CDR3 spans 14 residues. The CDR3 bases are TGTGCCAGCAGGGGAGCGGGATCCTCTCACGAGCAGTACTTC. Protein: CASRGAGSSHEQYF.

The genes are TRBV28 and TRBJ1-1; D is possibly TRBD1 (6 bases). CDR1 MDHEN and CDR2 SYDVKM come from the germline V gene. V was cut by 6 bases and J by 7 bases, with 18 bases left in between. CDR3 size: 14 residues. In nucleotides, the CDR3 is TGTGCCAGCAGCTCCGGGACACCGACCAGTGAAGCTTTCTTT. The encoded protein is CASSSGTPTSEAFF.

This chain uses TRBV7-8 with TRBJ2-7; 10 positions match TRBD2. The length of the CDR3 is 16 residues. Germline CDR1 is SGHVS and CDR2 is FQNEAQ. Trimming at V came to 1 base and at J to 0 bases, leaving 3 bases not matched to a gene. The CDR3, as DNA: TGTGCCAGCAGCTTAGAACCTAGCGGGAGCTCCTACGAGCAGTACTTC. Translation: CASSLEPSGSSYEQYF.

In nucleotides, the CDR3 is TGTGCCAGCAGTGAACATATATGGACAGCGGGAGAAAATGAGCAGTTCTTC. This gives the protein CASSEHIWTAGENEQFF. The chain uses TRBV25-1 and TRBJ2-1; 8 nucleotides match TRBD2. With 2 bases clipped from V and 7 bases from J, the junction kept 13 bases outside the gene matches. This CDR3 region has 17 residues. CDR1 and CDR2 from the germline V gene are MGHDK and SYGVNS.

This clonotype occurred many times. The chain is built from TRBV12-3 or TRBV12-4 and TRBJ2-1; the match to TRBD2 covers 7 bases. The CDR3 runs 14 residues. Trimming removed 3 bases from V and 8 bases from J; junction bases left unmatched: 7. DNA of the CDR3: TGTGCCAGCAGTTTCGGGGGAGGGCGGTATGAGCAGTTCTTC. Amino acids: CASSFGGGRYEQFF.

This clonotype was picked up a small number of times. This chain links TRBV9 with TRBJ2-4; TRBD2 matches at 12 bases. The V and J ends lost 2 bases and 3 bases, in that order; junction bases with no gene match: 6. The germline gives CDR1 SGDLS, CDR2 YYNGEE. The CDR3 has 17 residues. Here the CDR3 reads CASSVTSGGGGKNIQYF. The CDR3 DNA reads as TGTGCCAGCAGCGTGACTAGCGGGGGAGGAGGCAAAAACATTCAGTACTTC.

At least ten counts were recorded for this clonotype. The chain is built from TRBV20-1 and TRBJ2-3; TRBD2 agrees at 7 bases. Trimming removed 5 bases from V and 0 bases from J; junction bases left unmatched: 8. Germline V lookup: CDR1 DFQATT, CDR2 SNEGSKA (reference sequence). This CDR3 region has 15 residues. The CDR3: CSARREGSSTDTQYF. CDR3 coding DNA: TGCAGTGCTCGGAGGGAGGGTTCTAGCACAGATACGCAGTATTTT.

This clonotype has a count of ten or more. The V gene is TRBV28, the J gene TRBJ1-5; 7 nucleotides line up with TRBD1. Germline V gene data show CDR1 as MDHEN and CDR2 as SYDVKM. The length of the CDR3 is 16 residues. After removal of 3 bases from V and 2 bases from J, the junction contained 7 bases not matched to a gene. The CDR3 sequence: CASSLTLGQGNQPQHF. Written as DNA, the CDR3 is TGTGCCAGCAGTTTGACCCTTGGACAGGGCAATCAGCCCCAGCATTTT.

CDR3 coding DNA: TGTGCCAGCAGTATGATGGATCAGCCCCAGCATTTT. Residues: CASSMMDQPQHF. The V and J genes are TRBV12-3 or TRBV12-4 and TRBJ1-5; D is unclear. CDR3 length equals 12 residues. Trimming removed 5 bases at V and 5 bases at J, with 7 bases between.

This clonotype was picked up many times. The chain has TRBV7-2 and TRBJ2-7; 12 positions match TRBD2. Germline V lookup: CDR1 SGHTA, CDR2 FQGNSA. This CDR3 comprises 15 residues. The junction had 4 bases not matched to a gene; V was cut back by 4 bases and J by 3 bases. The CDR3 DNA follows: TGTGCCAGCAGCTCTCTAGCGGGGGGGGTCTACGAGCAGTACTTC. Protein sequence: CASSSLAGGVYEQYF.

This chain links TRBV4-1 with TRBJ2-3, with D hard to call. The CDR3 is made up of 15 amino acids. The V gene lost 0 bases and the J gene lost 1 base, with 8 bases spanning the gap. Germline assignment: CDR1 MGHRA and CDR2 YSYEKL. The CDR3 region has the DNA TGCGCCAGCAGCCAAGATCCGCTTCGCACAGATACGCAGTATTTT. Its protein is CASSQDPLRTDTQYF.

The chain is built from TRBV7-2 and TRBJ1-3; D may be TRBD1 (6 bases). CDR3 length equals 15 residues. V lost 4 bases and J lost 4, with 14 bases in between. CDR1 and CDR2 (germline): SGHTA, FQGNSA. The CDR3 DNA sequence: TGTGCCAGCAGCTCTTACAGGGTAGCGGGAAACACCATATATTTT. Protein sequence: CASSSYRVAGNTIYF.

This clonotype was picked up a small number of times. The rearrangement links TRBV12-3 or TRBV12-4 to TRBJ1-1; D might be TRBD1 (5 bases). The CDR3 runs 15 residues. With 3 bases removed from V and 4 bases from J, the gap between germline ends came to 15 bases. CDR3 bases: TGTGCCAGCAGTTTCTTCGGGGCAAGGAGCACTGAAGCTTTCTTT. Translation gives CASSFFGARSTEAFF.

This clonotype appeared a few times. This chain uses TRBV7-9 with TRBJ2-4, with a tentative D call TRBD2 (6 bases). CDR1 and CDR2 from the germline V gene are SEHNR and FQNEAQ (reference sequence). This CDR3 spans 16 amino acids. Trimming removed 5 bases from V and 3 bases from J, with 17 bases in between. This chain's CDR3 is CASSPRDSSGKNIQYF. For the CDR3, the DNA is TGTGCCAGCAGCCCCCGGGACTCCTCGGGCAAAAACATTCAGTACTTC.